The 16 T cell receptor beta chains given below trace back to one sample, sequenced in a study of blood T cell repertoires in COVID-19. This table comes from immunoSEQ multiplex PCR, and its TCRdb copy is limited to in-frame clones, with some not included. The profile shows around 250,000 clones, about 84% of them singletons. Sequenced sample: peripheral blood. The receptors stem from a man older than 75 with acute or convalescent COVID-19.

The genes are TRBV4-1 and TRBJ1-2; D unresolved. Trimming pared 5 bases from V and 4 bases from J, leaving 17 bases between. Germline V CDR1 and CDR2: MGHRA, YSYEKL. The CDR3 spans 15 residues. CDR3 loop: CASSTPESISYGYTF. CDR3 nucleotide sequence: TGCGCCAGCAGCACCCCGGAGAGCATCAGCTATGGCTACACCTTC.

The chain recombines TRBV6-2 or TRBV6-3 with TRBJ2-1; 11 bases agree with TRBD2. V shed 6 bases and J 0 bases; nucleotides not matched to a gene: 13. Germline loops: CDR1 MNHEY, CDR2 SVGEGT. The CDR3 runs to 19 residues. The CDR3 sequence is CASSPTSGGPLGSYNEQFF. The CDR3 DNA reads TGTGCCAGCAGCCCAACTAGCGGGGGACCTCTAGGCTCCTACAATGAGCAGTTCTTC.

The chain is built from TRBV5-1 and TRBJ2-1; possibly TRBD1 for D (5 bases). This CDR3 is 17 amino acids long. The V gene lost 3 bases and the J gene lost 0 bases, with 16 bases spanning the gap. The germline gives CDR1 SGHRS, CDR2 YFSETQ. The CDR3 sequence is CASSYTGNANSYNEQFF. Written as DNA, the CDR3 is TGCGCCAGCAGCTACACAGGTAATGCAAACTCCTACAATGAGCAGTTCTTC.

The V and J genes are TRBV19 and TRBJ1-5, with 8 bases aligning to TRBD1. Germline CDR1 and CDR2: LNHDA and SQIVND (reference sequence). The CDR3 contains 14 residues. Losses at the gene ends were 8 bases for V and 9 bases for J; bases not matched to a gene: 12. CDR3 sequence reads: CASSDRGSVLPQHF. The DNA of the CDR3 is TGTGCCAGTTCCGACAGGGGCTCGGTTTTGCCCCAGCATTTT.

The J gene is TRBJ2-6, the V gene TRBV7-9; 7 nucleotides line up with TRBD1. The CDR3 is 16 residues long. Looked up from germline, CDR1 is SEHNR and CDR2 is FQNEAQ (reference sequence). The V gene end was trimmed by 6 bases and the J gene end by 4 bases; junction bases not matched to a gene: 9. Here the CDR3 reads CASSIGTVQGANVLTF. In DNA form, the CDR3 reads TGTGCCAGCAGTATAGGGACAGTCCAAGGGGCCAACGTCCTGACTTTC.

This chain joins TRBV18 and TRBJ1-1, with no clear D. Germline V gene sequence: CDR1 KGHSH, CDR2 LQKENI. Trimming left V 2 bases short and J 3 bases short, with 10 bases between. The CDR3 covers 14 residues. CDR3 in amino acids: CASSPNTEHTEAFF. CDR3 DNA: TGTGCCAGCTCACCAAACACAGAACACACTGAAGCTTTCTTT.

This sequence joins TRBV6-5 and TRBJ1-2; D unresolved. Trimming removed 10 bases from V and 4 bases from J, with 16 bases in between. The CDR3 consists of 13 residues. CDR1 and CDR2 from the germline V gene are MNHEY and SVGAGI. The CDR3 nucleotides read TGTGCCACCGGGCCCGACGGGAGCTATGGCTACACCTTC. This encodes CATGPDGSYGYTF.

Written as DNA, the CDR3 is TGTGCCAGCAGTCGACAGAACACTGAAGCTTTCTTT. This translates into CASSRQNTEAFF. The rearrangement uses TRBV12-3 or TRBV12-4 and TRBJ1-1; D not certain. Deletions cut 5 bases from V and 1 base from J, with 5 bases between. There are 12 residues in the CDR3.

V and J are TRBV5-1 and TRBJ1-4; D is unclear. Looked up from germline, CDR1 is SGHRS and CDR2 is YFSETQ. CDR3 size: 16 residues. Trimming cost V 0 bases and J 8 bases, with 17 bases left between them. The CDR3 coding sequence is TGCGCCAGCAGCTTGGATGGGCGGGGAATAGGCGAAAAACTGTTTTTT. Translating it yields CASSLDGRGIGEKLFF.

The chain links TRBV18 to TRBJ2-7; 10 bases agree with TRBD1. Trimming took 6 bases from V and 5 from J; bases not matched to a gene: 4. The CDR3 is 13 residues long. Germline CDR1 KGHSH, CDR2 LQKENI. The CDR3 loop reads CASSPGTGDEQYF. CDR3 nucleotides: TGTGCCAGCTCCCCGGGGACAGGGGACGAGCAGTACTTC.

The chain uses TRBV6-2 or TRBV6-3 and TRBJ1-2; a weak D match, TRBD1 (6 bases). There are 13 residues in the CDR3. V was cut by 2 bases and J by 7 bases, with 11 bases left in between. The germline V gene encodes CDR1 MNHEY and CDR2 SVGEGT. This CDR3 reads CASSYPYRVGYTF. The CDR3 DNA follows: TGTGCCAGCAGTTACCCCTACAGGGTTGGCTACACCTTC.

This clone was counted many times. The rearrangement uses TRBV10-3 and TRBJ1-5; D is uncertain. CDR1 and CDR2 from the germline V gene are ENHRY and SYGVKD. The CDR3 is 12 amino acids. The V end was cut by 5 bases, the J end by 4 bases, with 6 bases between. For the CDR3, the DNA is TGTGCCATCAGTCCCAAAAATCAGCCCCAGCATTTT. Residues: CAISPKNQPQHF.

This chain links TRBV27 with TRBJ2-1, with 16 bases aligning to TRBD2. The CDR3 covers 20 residues. Germline V gives CDR1 MNHEY, CDR2 SMNVEV (reference sequence). J gave up 7 bases and V 3 bases, and 15 bases lay outside the gene matches. CDR3 sequence (DNA): TGTGCCAGCAGTTTTTTTCCCGGGACTAGCGGGAGGGCCTCGGGGAATGAGCAGTTCTTC. The encoded protein is CASSFFPGTSGRASGNEQFF.

This clone was recorded only once. The chain has TRBV5-1 and TRBJ1-1, with 8 bases matching TRBD1. The CDR3 has 13 amino acids. In germline, CDR1 is SGHRS, CDR2 YFSETQ. Trimming cost V 4 bases and J 11 bases; bases outside gene matches: 10. CDR3 DNA sequence: TGCGCCAGCAGCCCAGGACAGGGAGGTGAGGCTTTCTTT. Amino acids: CASSPGQGGEAFF.

This clone was detected once. Other DNA sequences from this sample encode an identical CDR3 as well. J is TRBJ2-2 and V is TRBV5-6; no clear D. CDR3 length equals 12 residues. The V and J ends lost 1 base and 6 bases respectively, with 4 bases between them. The germline gives CDR1 SGHDT, CDR2 YYEEEE. The CDR3 is CASSLLPGELFF. The CDR3 DNA reads TGTGCCAGCAGCTTGCTACCCGGGGAGCTGTTTTTT. Full variable domain (remainder filled in from reference TRBV5-6 and TRBJ2-2): DAGVTQSPTHLIKTRGQQVTLRCSPKSGHDTVSWYQQALGQGPQFIFQYYEEEERQRGNFPDRFSGHQFPNYSSELNVNALLLGDSALYLCASSLLPGELFFGEGSRLTVL.

The chain links TRBV5-1 to TRBJ2-7, with 10 bases lining up with TRBD1. CDR3 size: 16 residues. V was clipped by 4 bases and J by 4 bases; unmatched bases: 11. Germline-derived CDR1 and CDR2 are SGHRS and YFSETQ. CDR3 residues: CASSPGAGQGSYEQYF. The CDR3 nucleotides read TGCGCCAGCAGCCCGGGAGCGGGACAGGGGTCATACGAGCAGTACTTC. The full variable domain, with the rest looked up from reference TRBV5-1 and TRBJ2-7, is KAGVTQTPRYLIKTRGQQVTLSCSPISGHRSVSWYQQTPGQGLQFLFEYFSETQRNKGNFPGRFSGRQFSNSRSEMNVSTLELGDSALYLCASSPGAGQGSYEQYFGPGTRLTVT.